This T cell receptor (beta chain) was profiled in a study of shared clonotypes between healthy human individuals (dated by TCRdb to the early 2020s). As for the study more broadly: The cohort included a few men and a couple of women between 18 and 49 years of age. To estimate repertoire size and how much clonotypes are shared between individuals, the study performed deep sequencing of blood TCR repertoires from a handful of healthy adults. For each donor, CD4 naive and CD4 memory were each run on three plates, CD8 naive on two plates, and CD8 memory on one plate. Leukapheresis yielded between about 0.85 and 10 billion PBMCs per donor. To increase sequencing depth and limit assay-specific biases, different laboratories used diverse techniques to prepare libraries and sequence TCR repertoires. Results and caveats for the whole study, not just this receptor: Because the study included only a small number of donors, the genetic and exposure-history diversity represented was limited. Estimated clonotype richness was generally larger for naive than for memory subsets. Sampling was restricted to blood, and TCR repertoires in tissues likely differ from the TCR repertoires found in blood. Even with the large sequencing depth, rarefaction of the sorted-subset datasets indicated that sequencing was incomplete. Pairwise subsampling led to the expectation that sequencing depth would affect the degree of clonotype sharing among donors. When a handful of donors were compared, the shared fraction of clonotypes was about 5.4% for naive CD4, 3% to 4% for naive CD8, more than 2% for memory CD4, and about 0.36% for memory CD8. Compared with non-shared clonotypes, the clonotypes found in all four sorted-subset donors had higher generation probabilities.

Via the germline V gene, CDR1 is SGDLS and CDR2 YYNGEE. From the cysteine up to the phenylalanine, the CDR3 has a length of 14 residues. Kept here is only the CDR3 DNA, which spans 42 bases and is read in frame from base 1. V and J are trimmed by 3 bases and 6 bases, and the gene matches miss 4 bases of the junction. Healthy HIV-negative adults with no recently reported acute infections or vaccinations were included as donors. Only Caucasian adults living in Nashville, Tennessee, USA were represented among the donors. CD4+ T cells were enriched by magnetic negative selection; naive cells were then positively selected on CD45RA, and the negative fraction formed the memory subset. Blood was collected by leukapheresis, and PBMCs were isolated by Ficoll-Histopaque density gradient centrifugation and then cryopreserved in liquid nitrogen vapor phase. Analytical flow cytometry was used to check the purity and quantity of each magnetically sorted T cell population. From each sorted fraction, genomic DNA was isolated and quantified by UV absorbance on a Nanodrop 2000c.

Using the deep immunoSEQ assay, TCR CDR3 regions were amplified from genomic DNA by multiplex PCR. Extracted genomic DNA from each cell subset was spread evenly across all wells of several immunoSEQ 96-well plates, with each plate serving as a replicate. Each replicate PCR for sorted subsets received around 200 ng genomic DNA, equal to around 32,000 T cell genomes. The purified libraries were quantified using a Qubit 3.0 fluorometer, sized with a Bioanalyzer 2100, and then quantified again using the KAPA Library Quantification kit. Each immunoSEQ 96-well plate was sequenced on its own single-read 150-cycle Illumina NextSeq 550 flow cell. For the original study's pipeline: Because the immunoSEQ output held only junctional sequences and lacked quality scores, the filtering could not match the filtering applied to full-length reads. To assign V/J genes and CDR3, sequences were annotated against IMGT germline references using PyIR, a Python wrapper for IgBLAST v1.9. Reads were removed for weak V/J assignments (E-value above 1e-6), missing CDR3, stop codons, out-of-frame junctions, or ambiguous translated residues. V3J clonotypes were defined as sequences sharing an identical inferred V gene, J gene, and CDR3 amino acid sequence. The percentage overlap between two repertoires was calculated by dividing the number of shared unique clonotypes by the size of the smaller repertoire. Repertoire richness was assessed with RTK rarefaction, the Chao1 estimator, and Recon v2.1 estimates of unobserved clonotypes. Generation probabilities were computed with OLGA for all TCRbeta clonotypes obtained by the gDNA method from several donors. The table was pulled from immuneACCESS by TCRdb, which kept in-frame rearrangements only. Such tables lose some clones; where checked, under half of the loss comes from unresolved V genes, and the rest has no known cause. The DNA gave D and trimming, while V, J and clone size come from that table. The sample profile shows about 1.5 million clones; approximately 97% of them were found once. Roughly 1.2% of the sample lies in the top ten.

Concerning this clone itself: Its antigen target is currently unknown. The record has no base qualities; no much larger clone is one base away.

The TCR sequence derives from a man aged 30 to 39 in good health. Source material: naive CD4+ T cells sorted from blood. This specimen's cell subset or site label, interpreted: CD45RA+ positively selected. The sequence joins TRBV9 to TRBJ2-3, and 10 junctional nucleotides match TRBD1. The CDR3 in this case is CASSALTGGDTQYF. The DNA reads as follows: TGTGCCAGCAGCGCACTGACAGGGGGCGATACGCAGTATTTT.